The 29 T cell receptor beta chains reported below all come from one sample, sequenced in a study of cytomegalovirus exposure and HLA in healthy donors. Primers for the PCR totalled 60 Vbeta and 13 Jbeta. Some clones are missing from TCRdb's copy, which holds only in-frame ones; the method was immunoSEQ multiplex PCR. The repertoire consists of about 200,000 clones, with approximately 85% occurring once and the leading ten covering 2% to 2.5%. Material: PBMCs. The receptors shown here come from a woman between 45 and 65 years old in good health and CMV-seronegative.

The V call is TRBV27, the J call TRBJ1-5, with D possibly TRBD1 on 5 matching bases. V was cut by 6 bases and J by 2 bases, with 14 bases left in between. The CDR3 is 15 residues long. Per germline, CDR1 MNHEY and CDR2 SMNVEV (reference sequence). In DNA form, the CDR3 reads TGTGCCAGCAGCCCTAGCGGGGGGGGCAATCAGCCCCAGCATTTT. As protein: CASSPSGGGNQPQHF.

The rearrangement uses TRBV21-1 and TRBJ2-2; TRBD2, the D gene given by the table, was not confirmed from the DNA. TRBV21-1 constitutes a pseudogene. This CDR3 contains 13 residues. CDR3 in amino acids: CASNLRGPGELFF. The CDR3 bases are TGTGCCAGCAACCTCAGAGGTCCCGGGGAGCTGTTTTTT.

The chain joins TRBV15 to TRBJ2-1; D gene uncertain. The CDR3 has 12 residues. From germline, CDR1 is LNHNV and CDR2 YYDKDF (reference sequence). The germline V and J ends were trimmed by 0 bases and 6 bases, with 3 bases remaining between them. The CDR3 loop reads CATSRDSNEQFF. The CDR3, as DNA: TGTGCCACCAGCAGAGATAGCAATGAGCAGTTCTTC. The entire variable domain, with the rest obtained from reference TRBV15 and TRBJ2-1, is as follows: DAMVIQNPRYQVTQFGKPVTLSCSQTLNHNVMYWYQQKSSQAPKLLFHYYDKDFNNEADTPDNFQSRRPNTSFCFLDIRSPGLGDTAMYLCATSRDSNEQFFGPGTRLTVL.

The chain uses TRBV10-2 and TRBJ2-3; TRBD2 might be the D (5 bases). This CDR3 comprises 14 residues. Trimming stripped 10 bases from V and 2 bases from J, with 16 bases between. The germline gives CDR1 WSHSY, CDR2 SAAADI. The CDR3 here is CATRPDYYTDTQYF. In DNA form, the CDR3 reads TGCGCCACCCGACCCGACTATTACACAGATACGCAGTATTTT.

A remark on this clone: Additional DNA sequences in this sample encode the identical CDR3. This sequence joins TRBV5-1 and TRBJ1-1, with D tentatively TRBD1 (6 bases). Germline V gene data show CDR1 as SGHRS and CDR2 as YFSETQ. V was trimmed by 0 bases and J by 4 bases, leaving 7 bases between them. This CDR3 spans 13 amino acids. The CDR3: CASSLEGGTEAFF. CDR3 in DNA: TGCGCCAGCAGCTTGGAAGGGGGCACTGAAGCTTTCTTT.

Here the CDR3 DNA reads TGTGCCAGCAGTTTACCGCAGGGGGCCGAAGCTTTCTTT. Translating gives CASSLPQGAEAFF. The J gene is TRBJ1-1, the V gene TRBV28; 8 nucleotides align to TRBD1. This CDR3 region has 13 residues. Losses at the gene ends were 2 bases for V and 8 bases for J; bases not matched to a gene: 4. Germline V lookup: CDR1 MDHEN, CDR2 SYDVKM. The full variable domain, with the rest looked up from reference TRBV28 and TRBJ1-1, is DVKVTQSSRYLVKRTGEKVFLECVQDMDHENMFWYRQDPGLGLRLIYFSYDVKMKEKGDIPEGYSVSREKKERFSLILESASTNQTSMYLCASSLPQGAEAFFGQGTRLTVV.

This clone was seen a handful of times. The chain couples TRBV28 to TRBJ1-3, with 7 bases matching TRBD1. The junction had 6 bases not matched to a gene; V was cut back by 6 bases and J by 7 bases. The CDR3 has 13 amino acids. CDR1 MDHEN and CDR2 SYDVKM come from the germline V gene. CDR3 loop: CASRSQGGNTIYF. The CDR3 DNA sequence: TGTGCCAGCAGGTCGCAGGGGGGTAACACCATATATTTT.

This chain uses TRBV13 with TRBJ2-5; TRBD2 might be the D (5 bases). The DNA matches TRBJ2-7 better at its end, which makes the J call doubtful. The CDR3 is 15 residues long. Germline V lookup: CDR1 PRHDT, CDR2 FYEKMQ (reference sequence). CDR3 sequence (DNA): TGTGCCAGCAGCCAATCAACGGTGGGAGCCTACGAGCAGTACTTC. The encoded protein is CASSQSTVGAYEQYF.

This sequence joins TRBV9 and TRBJ2-7; perhaps TRBD2 as D (5 bases). This CDR3 region has 13 residues. Deletions cut 0 bases from V and 9 bases from J, with 13 bases between. CDR1 and CDR2 from the germline V gene are SGDLS and YYNGEE. The chain's CDR3 is CASSVEVRDPQYF. CDR3 nucleotide sequence: TGTGCCAGCAGCGTAGAGGTTCGGGATCCGCAGTACTTC. The entire variable domain, with the rest obtained from reference TRBV9 and TRBJ2-7, is as follows: DSGVTQTPKHLITATGQRVTLRCSPRSGDLSVYWYQQSLDQGLQFLIQYYNGEERAKGNILERFSAQQFPDLHSELNLSSLELGDSALYFCASSVEVRDPQYFGPGTRLTVT.

The V and J genes are TRBV11-2 and TRBJ2-1, with 11 bases matching TRBD2. V gave up 1 base and J gave up 9 bases; unmatched junction bases: 8. Germline assignment: CDR1 SGHAT and CDR2 FQNNGV. The CDR3 loop spans 16 amino acids. The CDR3, as DNA: TGTGCCAGCAGCTTAGTCACTAGCGGGAGCCTGGGTGAGCAGTTCTTC. Translated, it gives CASSLVTSGSLGEQFF.

This sequence joins TRBV6-5 and TRBJ2-5; 9 positions match TRBD1. Germline V lookup: CDR1 MNHEY, CDR2 SVGAGI. The J segment lost 2 bases and the V segment lost 0 bases, leaving 1 base of the junction unmatched. The CDR3 is 15 residues long. CDR3 protein: CASSYSDRGQETQYF. In DNA, the CDR3 is TGTGCCAGCAGTTACTCTGACAGGGGGCAAGAGACCCAGTACTTC.

The chain joins TRBV28 to TRBJ1-5, with D perhaps matching TRBD1 (6 bases). V lost 2 bases and J lost 1, with 12 bases in between. Germline CDR1 and CDR2: MDHEN and SYDVKM. This CDR3 is built from 16 residues. CDR3 region: CASSLEGGQSNQPQHF. The CDR3 DNA reads TGTGCCAGCAGTTTAGAGGGGGGGCAGAGCAATCAGCCCCAGCATTTT.

V gene TRBV5-4 combines with J gene TRBJ2-3, with 7 bases identical to TRBD1. The CDR3 length is 14 residues. The V gene end was trimmed by 4 bases and the J gene end by 8 bases; junction bases not matched to a gene: 10. Germline V CDR1 and CDR2: SGHNT, YYREEE (reference sequence). The CDR3 sequence: CASSPDRSQGTQYF. The CDR3 nucleotides read TGTGCCAGCAGCCCGGACAGGTCCCAGGGTACGCAGTATTTT.

This clone was seen only once. The rearrangement joins TRBV5-6 to TRBJ2-7, with TRBD1 identical over 11 bases. With 2 bases clipped from V and 2 bases from J, the junction kept 6 bases outside the gene matches. Germline V lookup: CDR1 SGHDT, CDR2 YYEEEE. There are 16 residues in the CDR3. CDR3 loop: CASSLKPGQGAYEQYF. CDR3 sequence (DNA): TGTGCCAGCAGCTTAAAACCGGGACAGGGGGCCTACGAGCAGTACTTC.

The V and J genes are TRBV6-5 and TRBJ2-7; TRBD2 matches 15 bases. CDR1 MNHEY and CDR2 SVGAGI come from the germline V gene. V trimming: 9 bases; J trimming: 1 base; junction bases outside the gene matches: 1. This CDR3 spans 14 amino acids. CDR3 residues: CASGLAGGSYEQYF. CDR3 sequence (DNA): TGTGCCAGTGGACTAGCGGGGGGGTCCTACGAGCAGTACTTC.

A note on this clone: Compared with germline, one end of the junction differs, possibly owing to a read error. The rearrangement joins TRBV7-9 to TRBJ1-2; 7 bases align to TRBD1. The CDR3 consists of 16 residues. Germline values: CDR1 SEHNR, CDR2 FQNEAQ (reference sequence). The CDR3 sequence: CSSSQLSDRAVSGYTF. For the CDR3, the DNA is TGTTCCAGCAGCCAACTCTCCGACAGGGCGGTGAGCGGCTACACCTTC.

The CDR3 loop is CASRAGTGFNQPQHF. CDR3 nucleotide sequence: TGTGCCAGCAGGGCCGGGACAGGGTTCAATCAGCCCCAGCATTTT. This chain links TRBV28 with TRBJ1-5; 9 nucleotides agree with TRBD1. This CDR3 comprises 15 residues. Germline CDR1 MDHEN, CDR2 SYDVKM. V trimming: 6 bases; J trimming: 3 bases; junction bases outside the gene matches: 6. The variable domain in full, with the rest retrieved from reference TRBV28 and TRBJ1-5, is DVKVTQSSRYLVKRTGEKVFLECVQDMDHENMFWYRQDPGLGLRLIYFSYDVKMKEKGDIPEGYSVSREKKERFSLILESASTNQTSMYLCASRAGTGFNQPQHFGDGTRLSIL.

The chain recombines TRBV7-3 with TRBJ2-6, with 8 bases fitting TRBD2. CDR1 SGHTA and CDR2 FQGTGA come from the germline V gene. V dropped 6 bases and J dropped 1; count of bases not matched to a gene: 8. CDR3 length: 17 amino acids. The CDR3 DNA is TGTGCCAGCAGTCTCGGGAGGGGTGTATCTGGGGCCAACGTCCTGACTTTC. Translating gives CASSLGRGVSGANVLTF. Drawing the rest from reference TRBV7-3 and TRBJ2-6, the complete variable domain is GAGVSQTPSNKVTEKGKYVELRCDPISGHTALYWYRQSLGQGPEFLIYFQGTGAADDSGLPNDRFFAVRPEGSVSTLKIQRTERGDSAVYLCASSLGRGVSGANVLTFGAGSRLTVL.

The V and J genes are TRBV6-1 and TRBJ1-2, with a weak D call TRBD1 (6 bases). Per germline, CDR1 MNHNS and CDR2 SASEGT. V dropped 1 base and J dropped 14 bases, with 14 bases sitting between them. The CDR3 has 12 amino acids. In DNA form, the CDR3 reads TGTGCCAGCAGTGAAGGGAAGGACAGTGGGACCTTC. This codes for CASSEGKDSGTF.

The chain couples TRBV7-2 to TRBJ1-5, with D perhaps TRBD1 (6 bases). With 1 base removed from V and 2 bases from J, the gap between germline ends came to 18 bases. This CDR3 spans 18 amino acids. The germline CDR1 and CDR2 sequences are SGHTA and FQGNSA. CDR3 in DNA: TGTGCCAGCAGCTTAGATCGCCGGGGGGCTACACGCAATCAGCCCCAGCATTTT. This gives the protein CASSLDRRGATRNQPQHF.

The V and J genes are TRBV9 and TRBJ1-3; 9 bases line up with TRBD1. The CDR3 spans 16 residues. Germline lookup yields CDR1 SGDLS and CDR2 YYNGEE. V trimming: 4 bases; J trimming: 2 bases; junction bases outside the gene matches: 7. The CDR3 sequence: CASSLIGQGPGNTIYF. CDR3 nucleotides: TGTGCCAGCAGCCTGATCGGACAGGGGCCTGGAAACACCATATATTTT.

Concerning this clone: The same CDR3 arises from other DNA sequences in this sample as well. This chain uses TRBV6-5 with TRBJ2-3, with D maybe TRBD2 (6 bases). V dropped 6 bases and J dropped 2 bases, with 15 bases sitting between them. The germline V gene encodes CDR1 MNHEY and CDR2 SVGAGI. This CDR3 has 15 residues. The CDR3 loop reads CASRFGREVTDTQYF. In nucleotides, the CDR3 is TGTGCCAGCAGGTTTGGCAGGGAGGTCACAGATACGCAGTATTTT.

J is TRBJ1-4 and V is TRBV28; D uncertain. Germline CDR1 is MDHEN and CDR2 is SYDVKM. V was pared by 2 bases and J by 10 bases, with 8 bases between. The CDR3 is 12 residues long. This chain's CDR3 is CASSLQPGKLFF. The CDR3 DNA is TGTGCCAGCAGTTTACAACCGGGAAAACTGTTTTTT.

This chain links TRBV5-1 with TRBJ2-1; 9 bases align to TRBD1. Germline assignment: CDR1 SGHRS and CDR2 YFSETQ. Trimming removed 2 bases from V and 5 bases from J; junction bases left unmatched: 5. The CDR3 has 15 amino acids. For the CDR3, the DNA is TGCGCCAGCAGCTTACCGGGACAGGGTAACAATGAGCAGTTCTTC. It is translated as CASSLPGQGNNEQFF.

Only one count was recorded for this clone. The rearrangement uses TRBV7-6 and TRBJ2-1, with TRBD1 as a possible D gene (6 bases). This CDR3 is built from 14 residues. The V end lost 0 bases, the J end lost 5 bases, and 8 bases lay between the germline ends. Germline CDR1 and CDR2: SGHVS and FNYEAQ. The CDR3 region has the DNA TGTGCCAGCAGCTTAGCGGCAGGGGACAATGAGCAGTTCTTC. Translated: CASSLAAGDNEQFF. Combining the CDR3 with reference TRBV7-6 and TRBJ2-1 gives the whole variable domain GAGVSQSPRYKVTKRGQDVALRCDPISGHVSLYWYRQALGQGPEFLTYFNYEAQQDKSGLPNDRFSAERPEGSISTLTIQRTEQRDSAMYRCASSLAAGDNEQFFGPGTRLTVL.

J is TRBJ2-7 and V is TRBV28, with a possible D match to TRBD1 (5 bases). In germline, CDR1 is MDHEN, CDR2 SYDVKM. The V and J ends lost 3 bases and 2 bases respectively, with 11 bases between them. The CDR3 sequence is 14 residues long. This CDR3 reads CASSLIRVPYEQYF. The CDR3, as DNA: TGTGCCAGCAGTTTGATCAGGGTTCCCTACGAGCAGTACTTC. Filled out from reference TRBV28 and TRBJ2-7, the complete variable domain reads DVKVTQSSRYLVKRTGEKVFLECVQDMDHENMFWYRQDPGLGLRLIYFSYDVKMKEKGDIPEGYSVSREKKERFSLILESASTNQTSMYLCASSLIRVPYEQYFGPGTRLTVT.

V and J are TRBV15 and TRBJ2-7; tentatively, D is TRBD2 (7 bases). V lost 3 bases to trimming and J lost 7 bases, with 16 bases between them. The germline gives CDR1 LNHNV, CDR2 YYDKDF (reference sequence). The CDR3 has 14 residues. DNA of the CDR3: TGTGCCACCAGCAGGGGGGGGCTCGCCTTGGAGCAGTACTTC. This sequence encodes CATSRGGLALEQYF.

This sequence joins TRBV27 and TRBJ2-5, with 9 bases aligning to TRBD2. V lost 10 bases, J lost 6 bases, and 18 bases stayed unmatched. This CDR3 comprises 16 residues. Germline CDR1 MNHEY, CDR2 SMNVEV (reference sequence). The CDR3 is CATTKEPRLAGQTQYF. The CDR3 bases are TGTGCCACCACGAAGGAGCCCCGGCTAGCGGGACAGACCCAGTACTTC.

This chain joins TRBV4-3 and TRBJ2-7, with TRBD1 identical over 8 bases. With V trimmed by 0 bases and J by 7 bases, 14 bases remained unmatched. CDR1 and CDR2 from the germline V gene are LGHNA and YSLEER. The CDR3 length is 17 residues. The CDR3 sequence: CASSQDLDREVNGEQYF. DNA for the CDR3: TGCGCCAGCAGCCAAGATCTGGACAGGGAGGTTAACGGAGAGCAGTACTTC.